This T cell receptor (beta chain) was retrieved from a study of naive and memory T cell subsets. Notes on the study in general: From naive to CM, EM and EMRA, diversity decreased and Gini increased.

This clonotype has only a few counts. Its antigen is unidentified. Two oligonucleotides, mixed equimolar, formed the beta constant-region primer covering TRBC1 and TRBC2. Four rounds of PCR amplified the ligated cDNA using nested alpha and beta constant-region primers plus SP2. TCRdb processed the UMI-ligation and nested PCR reads anew with MiXCR; each CDR3 protein has one entry. Among 130,000 or so distinct CDR3 sequences, around a third were seen once, and the ten largest hold approximately 0.87%. Trimming took off 8 bases at V and 5 bases at J, with 15 bases between the two ends. This CDR3 comprises 13 residues.

The chain uses TRBV12-3 or TRBV12-4 and TRBJ1-1; D remains unclear. The TCR originated in a human donor in good health. Sequencing input: central memory CD4+ T cells from blood. The CDR3 DNA sequence: TGTGCCAGCTCTCCCCGGGGAGGGACTGAAGCTTTCTTT. Translating gives CASSPRGGTEAFF.